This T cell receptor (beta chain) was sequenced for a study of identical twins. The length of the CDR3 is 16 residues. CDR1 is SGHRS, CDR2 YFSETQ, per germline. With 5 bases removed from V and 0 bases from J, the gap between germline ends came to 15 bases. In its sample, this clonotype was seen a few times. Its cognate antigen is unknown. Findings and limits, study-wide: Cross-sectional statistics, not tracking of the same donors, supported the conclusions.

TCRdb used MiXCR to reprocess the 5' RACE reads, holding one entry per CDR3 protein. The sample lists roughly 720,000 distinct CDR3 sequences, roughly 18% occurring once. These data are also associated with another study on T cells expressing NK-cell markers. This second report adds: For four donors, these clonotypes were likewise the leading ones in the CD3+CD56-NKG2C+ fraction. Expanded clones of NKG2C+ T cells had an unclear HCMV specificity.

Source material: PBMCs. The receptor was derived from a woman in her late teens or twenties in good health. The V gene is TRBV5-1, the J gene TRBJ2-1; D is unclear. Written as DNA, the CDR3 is TGCGCCAGCAGGCCTACAGAGTTAAACTCCTACAATGAGCAGTTCTTC. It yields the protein CASRPTELNSYNEQFF.